Listed below are T cell receptor beta chains from one sample, sequenced in a study of shared clonotypes between healthy human individuals. Assay used: immunoSEQ multiplex PCR; TCRdb lists only in-frame clones, some missing. The sample records some 240,000 clones, approximately 65% being singletons. The sample comprised memory CD4+ T cells sorted from blood. These receptors all come from a young man in good health. Both conserved end residues are part of each CDR3. The D gene is left open where the match is weak. Size is stated for part of the rows, as once, few or many counts, or as a class when the clone is expanded.

cdr3_nt cdr3_aa clone_size v_call d_call j_call
TGTGCCAGCAGTTACGGACAGGGCAATCAGCCCCAGCATTTT CASSYGQGNQPQHF many TRBV6-6 TRBD1 TRBJ1-5
TGTGCCAGCAGCTCTGGCGGGAGCTCCTACGAGCAGTACTTC CASSSGGSSYEQYF . TRBV5-4 TRBD2 TRBJ2-7
TGTGCCAGCAGGTTGGGGGGGCGCAATAATGAAGCTTTCTTT CASRLGGRNNEAFF once TRBV6-1 . TRBJ1-1
TGTGCCTGGAGGAGGGGGCACCTGAACACCGGGGAGCTGTTTTTT CAWRRGHLNTGELFF . TRBV30 TRBD1 TRBJ2-2
TGTGCCACAGGCCGAGCTCCGGTCACCGGGGAGCTGTTTTTT CATGRAPVTGELFF . TRBV15 . TRBJ2-2
TGTGCCAGCAGCTTTATGAGTGGTTCTTTGGAGTTCTTC CASSFMSGSLEFF many TRBV7-3 . TRBJ2-1
TGCGCCAGCAGCTTCCCGGGACTAGGGTATGGCAATGAGCAGTTCTTC CASSFPGLGYGNEQFF . TRBV5-1 TRBD2 TRBJ2-1
TGTGCCAGCAGCTTGGGAGGAGGCAATCAGCCCCAGCATTTT CASSLGGGNQPQHF . TRBV5-4 . TRBJ1-5
TGTGCCAGCAGCTTGGTGACAGGGGGTTCGTCGGAGACCCAGTACTTC CASSLVTGGSSETQYF . TRBV7-3 TRBD1 TRBJ2-5
TGCGCCAGCAGCTTAGGAGGGAGTATCGATGAGCAGTTCTTC CASSLGGSIDEQFF . TRBV5-1 . TRBJ2-1
TGTGCCAGCAGTTACTCGAAGGTTAGCTCTGGAAACACCATATATTTT CASSYSKVSSGNTIYF . TRBV6-5 . TRBJ1-3
TGCGCCAGCAGCACCACAGGGGGCGCAGACTATGGCTACACCTTC CASSTTGGADYGYTF . TRBV5-1 TRBD1 TRBJ1-2
TGCAGCGTTGGAGGGGGAGTGGGGGATCAGCCCCAGCATTTT CSVGGGVGDQPQHF . TRBV29-1 . TRBJ1-5
TGTGCCAGCAGTGATCCCCGGGGCCCGGGGGGAGAGACCCAGTACTTC CASSDPRGPGGETQYF many TRBV25-1 TRBD2 TRBJ2-5
TGTGCCAGCAGCGTAGACCCGGAAGCCTCCCAAGAGACCCAGTACTTC CASSVDPEASQETQYF . TRBV9 . TRBJ2-5
TGTGCCAGCTCACCCGGGACAGTCATGAACACTGAAGCTTTCTTT CASSPGTVMNTEAFF . TRBV18 TRBD1 TRBJ1-1
TGTGCCTGGAGGCCCCTCGGTTTTAATGAAAAACTGTTTTTT CAWRPLGFNEKLFF . TRBV30 . TRBJ1-4
TGTGCCAGCAGCTTGACCCAACCCGGGGAGCTGTTTTTT CASSLTQPGELFF . TRBV5-4 . TRBJ2-2
TGCGCCAGCAGTGGAGGGACTAGCGGATCTACCGGGGAGCTGTTTTTT CASSGGTSGSTGELFF . TRBV10-1 TRBD2 TRBJ2-2
TGTGCCAGCAGTTACGGAGGGACGGGGAGTTACGAGCAGTACTTC CASSYGGTGSYEQYF many TRBV6-5 . TRBJ2-7